The 26 T cell receptor beta chains below were found in one sample sequenced in a study of blood T cell repertoires in COVID-19. Some clones are missing from TCRdb's copy, which holds only in-frame ones; the method was immunoSEQ multiplex PCR. The table includes some 240,000 clones, approximately 86% detected once. The specimen was peripheral blood. These receptors were collected from a man in his sixties who had recovered from COVID-19.

The CDR3 is CATSFTGTSGVNEQFF. The DNA of the CDR3 is TGTGCCACCAGCTTTACCGGGACTAGCGGGGTGAATGAGCAGTTCTTC. The chain uses TRBV15 and TRBJ2-1, with 13 nucleotides matching TRBD2. V lost 5 bases to trimming and J lost 7 bases; unmatched junction nucleotides: 8. The CDR3 totals 16 residues. The germline V gene encodes CDR1 LNHNV and CDR2 YYDKDF (reference sequence). The complete variable domain, with remaining parts taken from reference TRBV15 and TRBJ2-1, reads DAMVIQNPRYQVTQFGKPVTLSCSQTLNHNVMYWYQQKSSQAPKLLFHYYDKDFNNEADTPDNFQSRRPNTSFCFLDIRSPGLGDTAMYLCATSFTGTSGVNEQFFGPGTRLTVL.

The chain couples TRBV20-1 to TRBJ1-3; tentative D call: TRBD1 (5 bases). Deletions cut 3 bases from V and 2 bases from J, with 11 bases between. The CDR3 has 14 amino acids. The germline gives CDR1 DFQATT, CDR2 SNEGSKA (reference sequence). Written as DNA, the CDR3 is TGCAGTGCTAGTTCCCGGACACCTGGAAACACCATATATTTT. Translating gives CSASSRTPGNTIYF.

The rearrangement uses TRBV20-1 and TRBJ2-3; D is perhaps TRBD1 (5 bases). The CDR3 totals 14 residues. V lost 3 bases and J lost 5, with 15 bases in between. Germline V CDR1 and CDR2: DFQATT, SNEGSKA (reference sequence). The CDR3: CSASTYGAGDTQYF. CDR3 nucleotide sequence: TGCAGTGCTAGTACCTATGGGGCAGGAGATACGCAGTATTTT.

V is TRBV30 and J is TRBJ1-4, with D unresolved. In germline, CDR1 is GTSNPN, CDR2 SVGIG (reference sequence). V lost 2 bases and J 5 bases, leaving 12 bases between the germline ends. The CDR3 consists of 14 residues. This CDR3 reads CAWSREQENEKLFF. The DNA of the CDR3 is TGTGCCTGGAGTCGAGAGCAGGAAAATGAAAAACTGTTTTTT.

The chain employs TRBV12-5 and TRBJ2-4; possible D gene TRBD1, 6 bases. The CDR3 runs 14 residues. V was trimmed by 5 bases and J by 9 bases, leaving 17 bases between them. Germline CDR1 is LGHNT and CDR2 is FRNRAP. This CDR3 is CASGVGEVQGIQYF. CDR3 DNA: TGTGCTAGTGGTGTGGGAGAAGTACAGGGCATTCAGTACTTC. The variable domain in full, with the rest retrieved from reference TRBV12-5 and TRBJ2-4, is DARVTQTPRHKVTEMGQEVTMRCQPILGHNTVFWYRQTMMQGLELLAYFRNRAPLDDSGMPKDRFSAEMPDATLATLKIQPSEPRDSAVYFCASGVGEVQGIQYFGAGTRLSVL.

The V gene is TRBV3-1 (or the pseudogene TRBV3-2), the J gene TRBJ2-5; D is unresolved. CDR3 length: 14 amino acids. Trimming left V 1 base short and J 1 base short, with 7 bases between. Germline CDR1 is LGHDT and CDR2 is YNNKEL (reference sequence). The CDR3 DNA is TGTGCCAGCAGCCAAGGTAACTTCCAAGAGACCCAGTACTTC. This codes for CASSQGNFQETQYF.

The CDR3 nucleotides read TGTGCCATCAGTGAGTCGAACAGAGAGACCCAGTACTTC. It codes for CAISESNRETQYF. The V gene is TRBV10-3, the J gene TRBJ2-5; D is undetermined. The germline V and J ends were trimmed by 0 bases and 4 bases, with 6 bases remaining between them. Per the germline V gene, CDR1 is ENHRY and CDR2 is SYGVKD. This CDR3 is built from 13 residues.

The CDR3 protein is CASSPYRGDNEKLFF. The DNA for the CDR3 is TGTGCCAGCTCACCATACAGGGGCGATAATGAAAAACTGTTTTTT. The chain links TRBV18 to TRBJ1-4; 7 bases align to TRBD1. The CDR3 runs to 15 residues. The ends lost 2 bases at V and 4 bases at J; junction bases unmatched: 4. Looked up from germline, CDR1 is KGHSH and CDR2 is LQKENI.

This sequence joins TRBV2 and TRBJ1-2; TRBD1 agrees at 8 bases. Germline assignment: CDR1 SNHLY and CDR2 FYNNEI. This CDR3 is 15 amino acids long. J lost 4 bases, V lost 8 bases, and 12 bases had no gene match. The CDR3 DNA is TGTGCCAGCTTCCAACACCCAGGGGGCGGCTATGGCTACACCTTC. This translates into CASFQHPGGGYGYTF.

The rearrangement uses TRBV11-2 and TRBJ1-2, with D possibly being TRBD1 (5 bases). The CDR3 totals 15 residues. The ends were cut back, 1 base at V and 6 bases at J, with 15 bases in the middle. The germline gives CDR1 SGHAT, CDR2 FQNNGV. CDR3 in amino acids: CASSLGLGQGHGYTF. The CDR3 DNA is TGTGCCAGCAGCTTAGGGTTGGGGCAGGGTCATGGCTACACCTTC.

This chain joins TRBV18 and TRBJ2-7, with D possibly TRBD2 on 6 matching bases. The length of the CDR3 is 12 residues. V was clipped by 2 bases and J by 4 bases, with 6 bases between them. Germline values: CDR1 KGHSH, CDR2 LQKENI. DNA for the CDR3: TGTGCCAGCTCACCAGCGGGATACGAGCAGTACTTC. Translated: CASSPAGYEQYF. Drawing the rest from reference TRBV18 and TRBJ2-7, the complete variable domain is NAGVMQNPRHLVRRRGQEARLRCSPMKGHSHVYWYRQLPEEGLKFMVYLQKENIIDESGMPKERFSAEFPKEGPSILRIQQVVRGDSAAYFCASSPAGYEQYFGPGTRLTVT.

This clone was detected once. The CDR3 reads CASSLATGFGEQFF. CDR3 bases: TGCGCCAGCAGCTTGGCGACAGGGTTTGGGGAGCAGTTCTTC. The rearrangement joins TRBV5-1 to TRBJ2-1; 7 bases align to TRBD1. Germline trimming cut 0 bases from V and 10 bases from J; bases unmatched to any gene: 7. Germline V gene data show CDR1 as SGHRS and CDR2 as YFSETQ. This CDR3 is 14 amino acids long.

The chain joins TRBV4-1 to TRBJ1-1; perhaps TRBD1 as D (5 bases). There are 16 residues in the CDR3. V was clipped by 0 bases and J by 3 bases, with 14 bases between them. Germline V gene sequence: CDR1 MGHRA, CDR2 YSYEKL. The CDR3 sequence is CASSQEIRTWDTEAFF. The CDR3 nucleotides read TGCGCCAGCAGCCAAGAAATCAGGACATGGGACACTGAAGCTTTCTTT.

This clone was found once. The chain has TRBV5-1 and TRBJ2-5, with 12 bases fitting TRBD2. Germline values: CDR1 SGHRS, CDR2 YFSETQ. There are 19 residues in the CDR3. The J segment lost 3 bases and the V segment lost 0 bases, leaving 12 bases of the junction unmatched. CDR3 in DNA: TGCGCCAGCAGCTTGGTGCCTAGCGGGGGGGGCGTATTAAAAGAGACCCAGTACTTC. Amino acid sequence: CASSLVPSGGGVLKETQYF.

V gene TRBV5-6 combines with J gene TRBJ2-3; 7 bases are a match to TRBD2. Germline V gives CDR1 SGHDT, CDR2 YYEEEE. The CDR3 is 16 amino acids. Trimming cost V 0 bases and J 2 bases; bases outside gene matches: 6. In DNA form, the CDR3 reads TGTGCCAGCAGCTTGGAAGCGGGGCCGAACACAGATACGCAGTATTTT. Translation: CASSLEAGPNTDTQYF.

The V and J genes are TRBV28 and TRBJ2-7; D might be TRBD1 (5 bases). Germline assignment: CDR1 MDHEN and CDR2 SYDVKM. The CDR3 runs to 12 residues. V lost 6 bases and J 4 bases, leaving 10 bases between the germline ends. The CDR3 nucleotides are TGTGCCAGCAGCCATAGGGGATACGAGCAGTACGTC. Residues: CASSHRGYEQYV.

This clone showed up just once. This chain connects TRBV6-5 to TRBJ1-6; TRBD1 matches 10 bases. V lost 2 bases and J lost 9; bases outside the gene matches: 1. Germline CDR1 and CDR2: MNHEY and SVGAGI. CDR3 length equals 14 residues. CDR3 sequence (DNA): TGTGCCAGCAGTTACGACAGGGGGCTTTCACCCCTCCACTTT. This sequence encodes CASSYDRGLSPLHF.

The CDR3, as DNA: TGTGCCAGCAGCTATGACAGGGGGTTCTCTGGAAACACCATATATTTT. Its translation: CASSYDRGFSGNTIYF. The rearrangement links TRBV5-8 to TRBJ1-3; 9 nucleotides line up with TRBD1. The V gene's germline CDR1 is SGHTS and CDR2 YDEGEE. The CDR3 contains 16 residues. V shed 3 bases and J 0 bases; nucleotides not matched to a gene: 4.

The chain is built from TRBV9 and TRBJ2-3; D ambiguous. The V gene's germline CDR1 is SGDLS and CDR2 YYNGEE. V was shortened by 1 base and J by 4 bases, with 10 bases between the two germline ends. The CDR3 spans 14 residues. CDR3 bases: TGTGCCAGCAGCGTATCTAAGTCCGCAGATACGCAGTATTTT. Translating it yields CASSVSKSADTQYF.

J is TRBJ1-1 and V is TRBV13; maybe TRBD1 (6 bases). The germline V gene encodes CDR1 PRHDT and CDR2 FYEKMQ (reference sequence). The CDR3 sequence is 12 residues long. Trimming stripped 5 bases from V and 4 bases from J, with 8 bases between. The CDR3 region has the DNA TGTGCCAGCAGCCCACAGGGCACTGAAGCTTTCTTT. Translation: CASSPQGTEAFF. Full variable domain (rest looked up from reference TRBV13 and TRBJ1-1): AAGVIQSPRHLIKEKRETATLKCYPIPRHDTVYWYQQGPGQDPQFLISFYEKMQSDKGSIPDRFSAQQFSDYHSELNMSSLELGDSALYFCASSPQGTEAFFGQGTRLTVV.

The chain is built from TRBV27 and TRBJ2-2; possibly TRBD1 for D (6 bases). Trimming pared 6 bases from V and 3 bases from J, leaving 20 bases between. Looked up from germline, CDR1 is MNHEY and CDR2 is SMNVEV (reference sequence). This CDR3 contains 17 residues. The DNA for the CDR3 is TGTGCCAGCAGCCAATCTGCCGACAGGTCCCACACCGGGGAGCTGTTTTTT. Translating gives CASSQSADRSHTGELFF.

This sequence joins TRBV5-1 and TRBJ1-2; D gene ambiguous. In germline, CDR1 is SGHRS, CDR2 YFSETQ. The V gene lost 4 bases and the J gene lost 4 bases, with 11 bases spanning the gap. CDR3 length: 13 amino acids. In DNA, the CDR3 is TGCGCCAGCAGCCATGACGGGAGCTATGGCTACACCTTC. Encoded protein: CASSHDGSYGYTF.

The V call is TRBV2, the J call TRBJ2-1; TRBD2 matches at 11 bases. The CDR3 consists of 14 residues. With V trimmed by 5 bases and J by 7 bases, 4 bases remained unmatched. The V gene's germline CDR1 is SNHLY and CDR2 FYNNEI. The CDR3 bases are TGTGCCAGCAGTCTTACTAGCGGGGGAAATGAGCAGTTCTTC. The encoded protein is CASSLTSGGNEQFF.

About this clone: Distinct nucleotide sequences in the sample also encode this CDR3. The chain joins TRBV5-1 to TRBJ2-5; D is undetermined. Germline CDR1 is SGHRS and CDR2 is YFSETQ. With 1 base removed from V and 4 bases from J, the gap between germline ends came to 5 bases. The CDR3 contains 12 residues. CDR3 DNA: TGCGCCAGCAGCTTGTCAGGAGAGACCCAGTACTTC. As protein: CASSLSGETQYF.

This chain uses TRBV6-1 with TRBJ2-4, with 7 bases identical to TRBD2. The CDR3 is 18 residues long. V lost 0 bases, J lost 0 bases, and 8 bases stayed unmatched. Germline CDR1 reads MNHNS; CDR2 reads SASEGT. This CDR3 is CASSEAREGHRAKNIQYF. CDR3 bases: TGTGCCAGCAGTGAAGCTAGGGAGGGCCACCGAGCCAAAAACATTCAGTACTTC.

A word on this clone: In the same sample, other DNA sequences code for this CDR3. The V gene is TRBV9, the J gene TRBJ2-3, with 8 bases lining up with TRBD1. The CDR3 consists of 14 residues. Germline values: CDR1 SGDLS, CDR2 YYNGEE. Germline trimming cut 3 bases from V and 1 base from J; bases unmatched to any gene: 1. In DNA form, the CDR3 reads TGTGCCAGCAGCGCCAGGGGGCGCACAGATACGCAGTATTTT. Protein: CASSARGRTDTQYF.